This TCR beta chain originates from a study of blood T cells in healthy people across ages. Whole-study results and caveats: The percentage of naive T cells correlated strongly with TCR beta diversity.

The V and J ends lost 1 base and 1 base respectively, with 8 bases between them. The germline V gene has CDR1 SEHNR and CDR2 FQNEAQ (reference sequence). The CDR3 totals 14 residues. Per sample, extraction of total RNA gave at least 5 micrograms in every case. Primed by a sample-barcoded 5' primer and a J-beta primer mix, a second PCR proceeded for 7 to 11 cycles. TCRdb re-analysed the 5' RACE reads in MiXCR, keeping a single row per CDR3 protein. This table has 800,000 to 950,000 distinct CDR3 sequences, 25% to 30% appearing once. Worth noting for this clonotype: Its antigen remains unknown.

These data also featured in a second study, about T cells of mothers and their children. From that study: The data showed no persistent microchimeric T cell clones.

The clonotype was recovered from a woman aged 40 to 50 in good health. J is TRBJ2-7 and V is TRBV7-9; D gene ambiguous. Sequencing was done on a sample of blood. The CDR3 DNA sequence: TGTGCCAGCAGCTTAGTAGAGGTGTCCTACGAGCAGTACTTC. Translated, it gives CASSLVEVSYEQYF.